The clone carrying this T cell receptor beta chain was counted many times. The antigen remains undetermined. This sample is drawn from a study of neurological immune-mediated disorders. General study findings and limits: HTLV-1-associated myelopathy had the most TCR clonal expansion, whereas multiple sclerosis had the least (lower than in healthy controls). There were no CDR3 amino acid sequences shared by expanded clones across subjects, a result suggesting private repertoires in all groups.

With 10-nucleotide random UMIs, 5'RACE was used to make the cDNA. TCRdb analysed the 5' RACE reads with MiXCR anew, one entry per CDR3 protein. The sample lists approximately 36,000 distinct CDR3 sequences; 14% were seen once. The germline V and J ends were trimmed by 3 bases and 3 bases, with 3 bases remaining between them. The CDR3 runs 12 residues. Germline CDR1 and CDR2: SGHRS and YFSETQ. PBMCs numbering 2 million and stored at -80 C yielded the unsorted libraries. This TCR was sampled from a woman between 50 and 59 years old with HTLV-1-associated myelopathy (HAM/TSP). The material sequenced was PBMCs. V usage is TRBV5-1 and J usage is TRBJ2-2; D remains unclear. The CDR3 protein is CASSSYTGELFF. The CDR3 DNA reads TGCGCCAGCAGCTCATACACCGGGGAGCTGTTTTTT.